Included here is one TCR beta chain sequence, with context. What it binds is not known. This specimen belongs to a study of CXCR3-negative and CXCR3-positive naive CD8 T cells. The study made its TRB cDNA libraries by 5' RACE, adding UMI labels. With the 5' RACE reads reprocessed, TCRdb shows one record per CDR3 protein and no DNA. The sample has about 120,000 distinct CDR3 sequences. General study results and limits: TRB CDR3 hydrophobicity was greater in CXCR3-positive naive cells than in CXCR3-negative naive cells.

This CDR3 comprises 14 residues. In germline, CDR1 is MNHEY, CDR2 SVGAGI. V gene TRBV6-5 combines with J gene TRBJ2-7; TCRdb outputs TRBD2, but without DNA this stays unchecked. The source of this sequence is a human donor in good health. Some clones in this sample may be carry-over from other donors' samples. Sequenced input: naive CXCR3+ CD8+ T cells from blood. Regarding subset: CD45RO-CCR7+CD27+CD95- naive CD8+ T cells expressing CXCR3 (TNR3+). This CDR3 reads CASRGLADSYEQYF.